The rows below give T cell receptor beta chains drawn from one sample of a study of blood T cell repertoires in COVID-19. The assay was immunoSEQ multiplex PCR, and TCRdb's table has in-frame clones only and misses some. The data hold under 150,000 clones, with roughly 88% observed a single time. Sequencing was carried out using peripheral blood. Receptors were obtained from a man aged 50-60 years with acute or convalescent COVID-19. CDR3s include the opening cysteine and the closing phenylalanine or tryptophan. D genes are given only for firm matches. Size tells how often a clone was seen (once, few, many) or the class of an expanded clone, and some rows leave it out.

D	V	size	J	DNA	CDR3
TRBD2	TRBV5-1	-	TRBJ2-7	TGCGCCAGCAGCTTGGGGATTCTAGCGGGAGTTCGCGAGCAGTACTTC	CASSLGILAGVREQYF
-	TRBV27	-	TRBJ2-1	TGTGCCAGCAGGGACAGCGGCGGACCCTACAATGAGCAGTTCTTC	CASRDSGGPYNEQFF
-	TRBV19	-	TRBJ1-2	TGTGCCAGTAGTGCCCAATGGGGCGGCTATGGCTACACCTTC	CASSAQWGGYGYTF
-	TRBV5-5	-	TRBJ2-1	TGTGCCAGCACCCAACCGAAGGGAGCCTACAATGAGCAGTTCTTC	CASTQPKGAYNEQFF
-	TRBV18	-	TRBJ1-5	TGTGCCAGCTCAACAGGGTACCGGCAGCCCCAGCATTTT	CASSTGYRQPQHF
-	TRBV12-3/TRBV12-4	-	TRBJ2-3	TGTGCCAGCAGGAGAACAGATACGCAGTATTTT	CASRRTDTQYF
TRBD2	TRBV5-4	-	TRBJ2-1	TGTGCCAGCAGCCCCACTAGCGGGAGAGGGCAGTTCTTC	CASSPTSGRGQFF
TRBD2	TRBV11-3	once	TRBJ2-1	TGTGCCAGCAGCTCGCTAGCGGGGCGGATGAAGAATGAGCAGTTCTTC	CASSSLAGRMKNEQFF
-	TRBV12-3/TRBV12-4	-	TRBJ1-5	TGTGCCAGCAGTTACGGAGAAGGGCCCCAGCATTTT	CASSYGEGPQHF
-	TRBV5-1	-	TRBJ1-4	TGCGCCAGCAGCTTTGCAGGGAGGACTAATGAAAAACTGTTTTTT	CASSFAGRTNEKLFF
-	TRBV5-8	-	TRBJ1-5	TGTGCCAGCAGCTTGACACAGGGCTCTGGGCCCCAGCATTTT	CASSLTQGSGPQHF